The 13 T cell receptor beta chains below were found in one sample sequenced in a study of shared clonotypes between healthy human individuals. Naive CD8 populations comprised CD45RO-negative cells positively selected for CCR7, excluding terminally differentiated effector memory CD45RA+ cells. TCRdb's table, derived via immunoSEQ multiplex PCR, lists solely in-frame clones and lacks some. The table lists hundreds of thousands of clones, approximately 90% of them singletons. Sequencing was carried out using naive CD8+ T cells sorted from blood. Receptor source: a young man in good health.

This chain links TRBV27 with TRBJ1-1; D unresolved. This CDR3 is built from 14 residues. The ends were cut back, 7 bases at V and 5 bases at J, with 17 bases in the middle. Germline CDR1 MNHEY, CDR2 SMNVEV (reference sequence). CDR3 in DNA: TGTGCCAGCAAGGAGGTCGGGGTAGGGACTGAAGCTTTCTTT. It specifies CASKEVGVGTEAFF.

V usage is TRBV7-8 and J usage is TRBJ2-2, with 8 bases identical to TRBD2. Losses at the gene ends were 5 bases for V and 8 bases for J; bases not matched to a gene: 10. CDR1 is SGHVS, CDR2 FQNEAQ, per germline. This CDR3 spans 15 amino acids. CDR3 protein: CASSNRVRGRGELFF. Written as DNA, the CDR3 is TGTGCCAGCAGCAACCGGGTTCGCGGGAGGGGGGAGCTGTTTTTT.

This sequence joins TRBV30 and TRBJ2-3; D is unresolved. This CDR3 contains 12 residues. V was clipped by 2 bases and J by 2 bases, with 5 bases between them. CDR1 GTSNPN and CDR2 SVGIG come from the germline V gene (reference sequence). The CDR3 loop is CAWSTDTDTQYF. CDR3 nucleotides: TGTGCCTGGAGTACCGACACAGATACGCAGTATTTT. Full variable domain (missing parts from reference TRBV30 and TRBJ2-3): SQTIHQWPATLVQPVGSPLSLECTVEGTSNPNLYWYRQAAGRGLQLLFYSVGIGQISSEVPQNLSASRPQDRQFILSSKKLLLSDSGFYLCAWSTDTDTQYFGPGTRLTVL.

V and J are TRBV29-1 and TRBJ2-1; the match to TRBD1 covers 8 bases. V lost 4 bases to trimming and J lost 8 bases; unmatched junction nucleotides: 16. Germline assignment: CDR1 SQVTM and CDR2 ANQGSEA. The CDR3 runs 16 residues. As DNA, the CDR3 is TGCAGCGTTGTAGAAAGACGGACAGGGATAAGCGATGAGCAGTTCTTC. Protein sequence: CSVVERRTGISDEQFF.

The chain joins TRBV7-9 to TRBJ2-3; 9 bases are a match to TRBD2. CDR1 and CDR2 from the germline V gene are SEHNR and FQNEAQ (reference sequence). The ends lost 5 bases at V and 5 bases at J; junction bases unmatched: 11. The CDR3 has 16 amino acids. CDR3 nucleotides: TGTGCCAGCAGCACCAGCCAGCGGGAGGTTAGAGATACGCAGTATTTT. Translating gives CASSTSQREVRDTQYF.

The count of this clone is one. The V gene is TRBV28, the J gene TRBJ2-3, with unresolved D. The V gene lost 2 bases and the J gene lost 1 base, with 13 bases spanning the gap. The CDR3 loop spans 16 amino acids. Germline V gives CDR1 MDHEN, CDR2 SYDVKM. CDR3 amino acids: CASSLGLGFGTDTQYF. The CDR3 coding sequence is TGTGCCAGCAGTTTAGGTCTCGGGTTCGGCACAGATACGCAGTATTTT. The variable domain in full, with the rest retrieved from reference TRBV28 and TRBJ2-3, is DVKVTQSSRYLVKRTGEKVFLECVQDMDHENMFWYRQDPGLGLRLIYFSYDVKMKEKGDIPEGYSVSREKKERFSLILESASTNQTSMYLCASSLGLGFGTDTQYFGPGTRLTVL.

The chain employs TRBV10-1 and TRBJ2-2; TRBD2 aligns across 11 bases. This CDR3 comprises 20 residues. Germline V gene data show CDR1 as WNHNN and CDR2 as SYGVQD (reference sequence). J lost 5 bases, V lost 2 bases, and 16 bases had no gene match. The CDR3 sequence: CASSERGLAEQRLGTGELFF. For the CDR3, the DNA is TGCGCCAGCAGTGAGAGGGGACTAGCGGAGCAAAGGCTGGGGACCGGGGAGCTGTTTTTT.

CDR3 sequence (DNA): TGTGCCAGCACGGGACAGGGTAGCCTGGGTGGCTACACCTTC. The encoded protein is CASTGQGSLGGYTF. This chain uses TRBV27 with TRBJ1-2; 9 nucleotides match TRBD1. The length of the CDR3 is 14 residues. The V and J ends lost 7 bases and 7 bases, in that order; junction bases with no gene match: 10. Per germline, CDR1 MNHEY and CDR2 SMNVEV (reference sequence).

This chain links TRBV5-8 with TRBJ2-3; 11 bases fit TRBD2. With V trimmed by 4 bases and J by 6 bases, 7 bases remained unmatched. The CDR3 is 15 amino acids. Germline V gives CDR1 SGHTS, CDR2 YDEGEE. The CDR3 DNA reads as TGTGCCAGCAGCCAGGGACTAGCGGCCACGGATACGCAGTATTTT. Translating it yields CASSQGLAATDTQYF.

The chain couples TRBV10-2 to TRBJ2-3, with a possible D match to TRBD1 (7 bases). V was cut by 8 bases and J by 4 bases, with 16 bases left in between. The germline V gene has CDR1 WSHSY and CDR2 SAAADI. This CDR3 comprises 14 residues. DNA for the CDR3: TGCGCCAGCGAGTCAGGGGGGCTGGCAGATACGCAGTATTTT. It translates to CASESGGLADTQYF.

This clone was detected only once. CDR3 nucleotide sequence: TGTGCCACCAGCAGAGTTTCCGCAGGGGACTACGAGCAGTACTTC. This gives the protein CATSRVSAGDYEQYF. V usage is TRBV15 and J usage is TRBJ2-7; tentatively, D is TRBD1 (6 bases). This CDR3 region has 15 residues. Trimming took 1 base from V and 3 from J, leaving 13 bases between them. The germline CDR1 and CDR2 sequences are LNHNV and YYDKDF (reference sequence).

This sequence joins TRBV6-1 and TRBJ2-7; D perhaps matches TRBD2 (5 bases). CDR1 MNHNS and CDR2 SASEGT come from the germline V gene. CDR3 length equals 14 residues. The V end lost 10 bases, the J end lost 0 bases, and 16 bases lay between the germline ends. The CDR3 spells CATSGGANSYEQYF. CDR3 nucleotide sequence: TGTGCCACCTCAGGAGGCGCGAACTCCTACGAGCAGTACTTC.

The rearrangement uses TRBV7-8 and TRBJ2-3; tentatively, D is TRBD2 (5 bases). Trimming removed 2 bases at V and 2 bases at J, with 8 bases between. Germline V gene lookup returns CDR1 SGHVS and CDR2 FQNEAQ. This CDR3 comprises 14 residues. Here the CDR3 DNA reads TGTGCCAGCAGCTTAACGGGGTTCACAGATACGCAGTATTTT. Residues: CASSLTGFTDTQYF.